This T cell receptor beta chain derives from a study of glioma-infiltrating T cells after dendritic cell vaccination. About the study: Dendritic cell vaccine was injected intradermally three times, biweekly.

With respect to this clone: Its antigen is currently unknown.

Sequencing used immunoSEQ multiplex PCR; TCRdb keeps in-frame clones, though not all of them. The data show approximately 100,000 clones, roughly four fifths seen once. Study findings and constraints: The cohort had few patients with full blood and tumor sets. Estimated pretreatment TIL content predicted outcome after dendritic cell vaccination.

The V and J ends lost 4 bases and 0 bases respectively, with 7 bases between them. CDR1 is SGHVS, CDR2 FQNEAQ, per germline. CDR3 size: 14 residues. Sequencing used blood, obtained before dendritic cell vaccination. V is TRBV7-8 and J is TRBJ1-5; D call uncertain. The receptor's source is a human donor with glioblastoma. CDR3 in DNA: TGTGCCAGCAGCTACCAGGTTAGCAATCAGCCCCAGCATTTT. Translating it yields CASSYQVSNQPQHF.